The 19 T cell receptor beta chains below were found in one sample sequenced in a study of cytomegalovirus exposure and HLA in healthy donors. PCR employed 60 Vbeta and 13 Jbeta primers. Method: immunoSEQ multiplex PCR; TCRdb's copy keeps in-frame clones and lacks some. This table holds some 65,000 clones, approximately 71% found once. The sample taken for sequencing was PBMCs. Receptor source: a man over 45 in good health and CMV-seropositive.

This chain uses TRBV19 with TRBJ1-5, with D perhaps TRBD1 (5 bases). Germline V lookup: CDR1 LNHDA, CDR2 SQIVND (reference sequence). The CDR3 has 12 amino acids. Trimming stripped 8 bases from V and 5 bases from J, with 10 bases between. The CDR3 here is CASGDSYQPQHF. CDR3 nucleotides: TGTGCCAGTGGAGACAGTTATCAGCCCCAGCATTTT.

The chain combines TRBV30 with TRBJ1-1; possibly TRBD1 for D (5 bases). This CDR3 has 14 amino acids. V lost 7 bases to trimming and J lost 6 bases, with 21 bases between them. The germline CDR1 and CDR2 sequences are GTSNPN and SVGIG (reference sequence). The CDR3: CASRSPTVTAEAFF. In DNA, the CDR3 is TGTGCCTCCAGGTCTCCGACAGTTACCGCTGAAGCTTTCTTT. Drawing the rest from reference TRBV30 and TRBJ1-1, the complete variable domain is SQTIHQWPATLVQPVGSPLSLECTVEGTSNPNLYWYRQAAGRGLQLLFYSVGIGQISSEVPQNLSASRPQDRQFILSSKKLLLSDSGFYLCASRSPTVTAEAFFGQGTRLTVV.

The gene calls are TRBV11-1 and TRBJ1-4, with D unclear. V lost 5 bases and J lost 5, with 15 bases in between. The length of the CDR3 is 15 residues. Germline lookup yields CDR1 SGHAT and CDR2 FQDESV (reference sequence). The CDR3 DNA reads TGTGCCAGCAGCCCCTATGGAGGGCGAAATGAAAAACTGTTTTTT. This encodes CASSPYGGRNEKLFF.

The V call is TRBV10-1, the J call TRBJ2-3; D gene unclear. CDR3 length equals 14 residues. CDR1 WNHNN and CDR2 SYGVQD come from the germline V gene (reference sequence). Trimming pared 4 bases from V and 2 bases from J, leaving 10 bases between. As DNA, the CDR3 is TGCGCCAGCAGTGGTCGATCAGTCACAGATACGCAGTATTTT. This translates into CASSGRSVTDTQYF.

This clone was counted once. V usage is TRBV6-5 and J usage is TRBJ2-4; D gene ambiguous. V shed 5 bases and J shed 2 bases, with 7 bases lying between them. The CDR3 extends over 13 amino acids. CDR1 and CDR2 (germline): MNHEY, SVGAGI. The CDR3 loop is CASSSDPKNIQYF. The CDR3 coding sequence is TGTGCCAGCAGTAGCGATCCCAAAAACATTCAGTACTTC.

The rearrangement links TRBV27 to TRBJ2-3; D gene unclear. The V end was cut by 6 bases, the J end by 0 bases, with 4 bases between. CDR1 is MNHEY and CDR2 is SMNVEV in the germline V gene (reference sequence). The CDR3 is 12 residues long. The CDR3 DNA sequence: TGTGCCAGCAGGGAGAGCACAGATACGCAGTATTTT. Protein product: CASRESTDTQYF.

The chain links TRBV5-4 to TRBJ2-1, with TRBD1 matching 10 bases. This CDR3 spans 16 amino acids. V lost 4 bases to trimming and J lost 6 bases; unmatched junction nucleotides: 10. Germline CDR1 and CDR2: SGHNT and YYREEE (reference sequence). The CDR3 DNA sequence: TGTGCCAGCAGCGTGCCGGGACAGGGGAAATTCAATGAGCAGTTCTTC. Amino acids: CASSVPGQGKFNEQFF.

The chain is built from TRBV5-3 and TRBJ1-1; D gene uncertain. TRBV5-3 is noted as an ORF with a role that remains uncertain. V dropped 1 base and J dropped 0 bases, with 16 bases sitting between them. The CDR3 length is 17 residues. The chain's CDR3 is CARSLKGREGMNTEAFF. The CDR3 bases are TGTGCCAGAAGCTTGAAAGGGCGGGAAGGGATGAACACTGAAGCTTTCTTT.

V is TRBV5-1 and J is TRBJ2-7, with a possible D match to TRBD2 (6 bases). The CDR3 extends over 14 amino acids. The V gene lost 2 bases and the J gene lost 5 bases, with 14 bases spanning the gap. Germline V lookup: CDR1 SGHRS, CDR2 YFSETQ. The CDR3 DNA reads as TGCGCCAGCAGCTTCTCCGGGAGTAAAAACGAGCAGTACTTC. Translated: CASSFSGSKNEQYF.

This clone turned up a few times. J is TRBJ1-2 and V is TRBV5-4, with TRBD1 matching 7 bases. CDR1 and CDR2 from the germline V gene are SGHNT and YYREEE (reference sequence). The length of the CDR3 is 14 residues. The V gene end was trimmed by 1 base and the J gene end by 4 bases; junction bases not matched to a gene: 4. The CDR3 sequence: CASSLQGQPYGYTF. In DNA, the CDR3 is TGTGCCAGCAGCTTGCAGGGACAGCCCTATGGCTACACCTTC.

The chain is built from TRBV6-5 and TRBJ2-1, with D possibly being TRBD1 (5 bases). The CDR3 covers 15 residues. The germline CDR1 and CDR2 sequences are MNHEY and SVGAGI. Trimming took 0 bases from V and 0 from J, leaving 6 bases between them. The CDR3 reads CASSYSTVSYNEQFF. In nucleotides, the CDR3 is TGTGCCAGCAGTTACTCGACAGTCTCCTACAATGAGCAGTTCTTC.

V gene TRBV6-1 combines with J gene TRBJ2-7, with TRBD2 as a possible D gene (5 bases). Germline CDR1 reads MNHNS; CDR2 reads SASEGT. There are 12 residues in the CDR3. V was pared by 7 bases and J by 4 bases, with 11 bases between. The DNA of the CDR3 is TGTGCCAGCAACCGGGGAACATACGAGCAGTACTTC. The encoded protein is CASNRGTYEQYF.

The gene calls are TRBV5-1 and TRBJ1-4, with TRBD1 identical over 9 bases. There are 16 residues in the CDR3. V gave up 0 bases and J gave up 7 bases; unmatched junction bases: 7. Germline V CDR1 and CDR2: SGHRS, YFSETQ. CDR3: CASSLDRGRDGEKLFF. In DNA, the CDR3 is TGCGCCAGCAGCTTGGACAGGGGGCGAGATGGTGAAAAACTGTTTTTT.

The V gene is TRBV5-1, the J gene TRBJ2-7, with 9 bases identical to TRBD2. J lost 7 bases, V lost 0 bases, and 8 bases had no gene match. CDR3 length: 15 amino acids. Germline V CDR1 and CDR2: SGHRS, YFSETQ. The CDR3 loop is CASSLGLAVPTEQYF. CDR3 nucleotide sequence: TGCGCCAGCAGCTTGGGACTAGCGGTTCCTACGGAGCAGTACTTC. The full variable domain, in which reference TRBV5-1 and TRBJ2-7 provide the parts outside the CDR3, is KAGVTQTPRYLIKTRGQQVTLSCSPISGHRSVSWYQQTPGQGLQFLFEYFSETQRNKGNFPGRFSGRQFSNSRSEMNVSTLELGDSALYLCASSLGLAVPTEQYFGPGTRLTVT.

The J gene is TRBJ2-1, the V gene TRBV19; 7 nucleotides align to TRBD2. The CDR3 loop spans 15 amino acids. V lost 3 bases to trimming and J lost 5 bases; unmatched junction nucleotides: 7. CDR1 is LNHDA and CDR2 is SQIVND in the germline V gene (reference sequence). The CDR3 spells CASSIRELADNEQFF. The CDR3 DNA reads TGTGCCAGTAGTATCCGGGAGCTAGCGGACAATGAGCAGTTCTTC. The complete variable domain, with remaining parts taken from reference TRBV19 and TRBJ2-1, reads DGGITQSPKYLFRKEGQNVTLSCEQNLNHDAMYWYRQDPGQGLRLIYYSQIVNDFQKGDIAEGYSVSREKKESFPLTVTSAQKNPTAFYLCASSIRELADNEQFFGPGTRLTVL.

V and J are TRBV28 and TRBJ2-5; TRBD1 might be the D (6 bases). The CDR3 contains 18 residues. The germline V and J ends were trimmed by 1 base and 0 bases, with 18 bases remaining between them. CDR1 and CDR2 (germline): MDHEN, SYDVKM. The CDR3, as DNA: TGTGCCAGCAGTTTATCACAGCCGGGACACATGTACCAAGAGACCCAGTACTTC. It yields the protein CASSLSQPGHMYQETQYF.

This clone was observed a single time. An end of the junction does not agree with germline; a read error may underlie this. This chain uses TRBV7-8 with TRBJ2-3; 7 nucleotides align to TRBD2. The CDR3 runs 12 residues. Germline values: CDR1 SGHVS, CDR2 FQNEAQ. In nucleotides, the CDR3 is TGTGCCAGCACCTTAGGGAGGGACTTCCAGTATTTT. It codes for CASTLGRDFQYF.

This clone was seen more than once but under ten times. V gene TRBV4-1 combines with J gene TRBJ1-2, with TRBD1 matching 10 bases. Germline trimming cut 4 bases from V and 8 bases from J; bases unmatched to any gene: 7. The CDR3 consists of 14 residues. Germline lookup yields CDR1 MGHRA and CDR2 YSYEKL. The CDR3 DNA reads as TGCGCCAGCAGCCGGGGGACAGGGGTTGAAGGCTACACCTTC. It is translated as CASSRGTGVEGYTF.

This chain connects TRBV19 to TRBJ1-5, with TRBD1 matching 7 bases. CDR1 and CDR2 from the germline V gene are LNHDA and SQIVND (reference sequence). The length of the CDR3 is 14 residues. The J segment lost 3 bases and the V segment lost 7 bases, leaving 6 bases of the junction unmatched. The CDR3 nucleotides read TGTGCCAGTACCCGGGACAGCTACAATCAGCCCCAGCATTTT. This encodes CASTRDSYNQPQHF.